The 11 T cell receptor beta chains given below trace back to one sample, sequenced in a study of cytomegalovirus exposure and HLA in healthy donors. The study ran its PCR with 60 Vbeta and 13 Jbeta primers. The protocol was immunoSEQ multiplex PCR, while the TCRdb copy is restricted to in-frame clones and leaves out a portion. The top ten clones hold around 2.9% of a sample with tens of thousands of clones, around 80% of them seen once. The sample consisted of PBMCs. All receptors come from a young woman in good health and CMV-seronegative.

V is TRBV29-1 and J is TRBJ2-3; D may be TRBD2 (6 bases). Germline-derived CDR1 and CDR2 are SQVTM and ANQGSEA. The CDR3 has 13 amino acids. V lost 8 bases and J lost 4, with 16 bases in between. This CDR3 is CSIREVQADTQYF. DNA for the CDR3: TGCAGCATCAGGGAGGTTCAGGCAGATACGCAGTATTTT.

Comment on this clone: Additional DNA sequences in this sample encode the identical CDR3. The V and J genes are TRBV5-4 and TRBJ2-7; 11 positions agree with TRBD1. Trimming cost V 3 bases and J 4 bases; bases outside gene matches: 3. The germline CDR1 and CDR2 sequences are SGHNT and YYREEE (reference sequence). This CDR3 comprises 14 residues. Here the CDR3 reads CASSSGTGGYEQYF. CDR3 coding DNA: TGTGCCAGCAGCTCCGGGACAGGGGGGTACGAGCAGTACTTC.

Remarks on this clone: The sample contains more than one DNA sequence encoding this CDR3. The rearrangement joins TRBV11-2 to TRBJ2-7; 9 bases align to TRBD1. With 4 bases clipped from V and 3 bases from J, the junction kept 10 bases outside the gene matches. CDR1 is SGHAT and CDR2 is FQNNGV in the germline V gene. This CDR3 contains 16 residues. CDR3 DNA: TGTGCCAGCAGCTCCACAGGGGGCGGTGTAGTCTACGAGCAGTACTTC. As protein: CASSSTGGGVVYEQYF. Using reference TRBV11-2 and TRBJ2-7 for the parts outside the CDR3, the full variable domain is EAGVAQSPRYKIIEKRQSVAFWCNPISGHATLYWYQQILGQGPKLLIQFQNNGVVDDSQLPKDRFSAERLKGVDSTLKIQPAKLEDSAVYLCASSSTGGGVVYEQYFGPGTRLTVT.

The rearrangement joins TRBV7-8 to TRBJ1-2, with TRBD1 as a possible D gene (6 bases). Per germline, CDR1 SGHVS and CDR2 FQNEAQ. The CDR3 length is 16 residues. Trimming cost V 1 base and J 8 bases, with 20 bases left between them. CDR3 residues: CASSLDGGGRPEGYTF. The CDR3 DNA sequence: TGTGCCAGCAGCTTAGATGGGGGGGGCCGTCCAGAAGGCTACACCTTC.

This chain connects TRBV5-1 to TRBJ2-5; 9 nucleotides line up with TRBD1. Germline CDR1 is SGHRS and CDR2 is YFSETQ. After removal of 7 bases from V and 12 bases from J, the junction contained 7 bases not matched to a gene. The CDR3 has 11 residues. Written as DNA, the CDR3 is TGCGCCAGCTCCTTTGGGGACAGGGAGTACTTC. Amino acids: CASSFGDREYF. Filled out from reference TRBV5-1 and TRBJ2-5, the complete variable domain reads KAGVTQTPRYLIKTRGQQVTLSCSPISGHRSVSWYQQTPGQGLQFLFEYFSETQRNKGNFPGRFSGRQFSNSRSEMNVSTLELGDSALYLCASSFGDREYFGPGTRLLVL.

The V gene is TRBV27, the J gene TRBJ2-7, with 12 bases matching TRBD2. V gave up 5 bases and J gave up 4 bases; unmatched junction bases: 6. Germline V gene sequence: CDR1 MNHEY, CDR2 SMNVEV (reference sequence). The CDR3 runs 15 residues. CDR3 coding DNA: TGTGCCAGCAGTCCGACGACTAGCGGGGGTTACGAGCAGTACTTC. Its protein is CASSPTTSGGYEQYF.

The chain uses TRBV6-6 and TRBJ2-5; 9 positions agree with TRBD1. The J call is uncertain, as TRBJ2-7 better fits the DNA end. This CDR3 has 13 amino acids. Germline loops: CDR1 MNHNY, CDR2 SVGAGI (reference sequence). Written as DNA, the CDR3 is TGTGCCAGCAGTCCCGGGACAGGGTACGAGCAGTACTTC. It is translated as CASSPGTGYEQYF.

The chain is built from TRBV7-2 and TRBJ2-7, with 11 positions matching TRBD2. Germline loops: CDR1 SGHTA, CDR2 FQGNSA. Trimming removed 6 bases from V and 6 bases from J; junction bases left unmatched: 7. CDR3 size: 14 residues. Written as DNA, the CDR3 is TGTGCCAGCAGAATTAGCGGGGGGGCCCGCGAGCAGTACTTC. Translating gives CASRISGGAREQYF.

This chain joins TRBV19 and TRBJ1-5; D possibly corresponds to TRBD1 (6 bases). The CDR3 totals 14 residues. CDR1 is LNHDA, CDR2 SQIVND, per germline (reference sequence). V was cut by 6 bases and J by 2 bases, with 11 bases left in between. As DNA, the CDR3 is TGTGCCAGTAGAACAGGGCCCGGCAATCAGCCCCAGCATTTT. The encoded protein is CASRTGPGNQPQHF. Together with reference TRBV19 and TRBJ1-5, the CDR3 gives the full variable domain: DGGITQSPKYLFRKEGQNVTLSCEQNLNHDAMYWYRQDPGQGLRLIYYSQIVNDFQKGDIAEGYSVSREKKESFPLTVTSAQKNPTAFYLCASRTGPGNQPQHFGDGTRLSIL.

V gene TRBV18 combines with J gene TRBJ1-1; D is undetermined. Trimming took 3 bases from V and 4 from J, leaving 12 bases between them. The CDR3 spans 14 residues. Germline CDR1 reads KGHSH; CDR2 reads LQKENI. This CDR3 is CASSPLASSTEAFF. The CDR3 DNA reads as TGTGCCAGCTCACCGTTGGCATCTTCCACTGAAGCTTTCTTT.

The chain employs TRBV2 and TRBJ1-5, with TRBD1 matching 11 bases. After removal of 3 bases from V and 7 bases from J, the junction contained 8 bases not matched to a gene. Germline CDR1 and CDR2: SNHLY and FYNNEI. This CDR3 is built from 16 residues. The CDR3 DNA is TGTGCCAGCAGTGATACCCGGACAGGGGGCGAACAGCCCCAGCATTTT. Amino acids: CASSDTRTGGEQPQHF.